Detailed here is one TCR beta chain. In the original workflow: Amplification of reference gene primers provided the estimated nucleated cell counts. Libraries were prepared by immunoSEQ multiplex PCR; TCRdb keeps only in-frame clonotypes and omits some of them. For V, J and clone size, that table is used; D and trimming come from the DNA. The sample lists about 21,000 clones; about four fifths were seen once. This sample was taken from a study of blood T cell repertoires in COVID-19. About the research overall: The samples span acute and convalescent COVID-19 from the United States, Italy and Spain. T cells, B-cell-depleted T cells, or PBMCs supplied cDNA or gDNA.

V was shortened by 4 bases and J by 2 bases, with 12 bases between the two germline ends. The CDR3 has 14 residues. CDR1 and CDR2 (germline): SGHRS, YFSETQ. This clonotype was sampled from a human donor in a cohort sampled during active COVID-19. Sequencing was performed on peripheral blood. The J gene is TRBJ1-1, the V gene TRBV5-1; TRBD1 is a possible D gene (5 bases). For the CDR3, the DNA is TGCGCCAGCAGCGCACAGCAGGGCAACACTGAAGCTTTCTTT. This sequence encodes CASSAQQGNTEAFF. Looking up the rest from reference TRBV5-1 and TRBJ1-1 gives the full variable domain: KAGVTQTPRYLIKTRGQQVTLSCSPISGHRSVSWYQQTPGQGLQFLFEYFSETQRNKGNFPGRFSGRQFSNSRSEMNVSTLELGDSALYLCASSAQQGNTEAFFGQGTRLTVV.